These 25 T cell receptor beta chains were sequenced from one sample in a study of blood T cell repertoires in COVID-19. Sequenced by immunoSEQ multiplex PCR; TCRdb stores in-frame clones only, minus some. The table has around 310,000 clones, 75% to 95% seen once. The material sequenced was peripheral blood. All receptors come from a woman in her twenties or thirties with COVID-19, enrolled during active disease.

The V and J genes are TRBV25-1 and TRBJ1-3; D might be TRBD1 (6 bases). Germline V gene sequence: CDR1 MGHDK, CDR2 SYGVNS. CDR3 length equals 16 residues. V shed 4 bases and J shed 0 bases, with 13 bases lying between them. This CDR3 is CASSGTDFYSGNTIYF. CDR3 coding DNA: TGTGCCAGCAGTGGGACAGACTTTTACTCTGGAAACACCATATATTTT.

The genes are TRBV12-5 and TRBJ1-1; D is unclear. V was clipped by 3 bases and J by 4 bases, with 12 bases between them. Germline CDR1 reads LGHNT; CDR2 reads FRNRAP. This CDR3 has 14 residues. CDR3 in amino acids: CASGLEGYGTEAFF. The CDR3 coding sequence is TGTGCTAGTGGTTTAGAGGGTTACGGCACTGAAGCTTTCTTT.

This chain connects TRBV5-4 to TRBJ2-1; 11 nucleotides line up with TRBD2. After removal of 5 bases from V and 3 bases from J, the junction contained 4 bases not matched to a gene. Germline V gives CDR1 SGHNT, CDR2 YYREEE (reference sequence). The CDR3 runs to 15 residues. The CDR3 protein is CASSRGTSGYNEQFF. Here the CDR3 DNA reads TGTGCCAGCAGTCGGGGGACTAGCGGCTACAATGAGCAGTTCTTC.

V usage is TRBV9 and J usage is TRBJ1-1; no definite D call. V lost 3 bases and J 1 base, leaving 13 bases between the germline ends. Germline assignment: CDR1 SGDLS and CDR2 YYNGEE. The CDR3 is made up of 15 amino acids. CDR3 in DNA: TGTGCCAGCAGCGCCTTGTTAACCAGGAACACTGAAGCTTTCTTT. This encodes CASSALLTRNTEAFF.

The rearrangement uses TRBV7-3 and TRBJ2-6, with D possibly TRBD1 on 6 matching bases. Germline V gene lookup returns CDR1 SGHTA and CDR2 FQGTGA. The CDR3 is made up of 16 amino acids. Trimming shortened V by 5 bases and J by 4 bases, and 15 bases separated the two germline ends. The CDR3 here is CASSPRRTVGANVLTF. CDR3 in DNA: TGTGCCAGCAGCCCCCGGCGGACAGTCGGGGCCAACGTCCTGACTTTC.

This CDR3 reads CSVEGSRLLDEQFF. CDR3 DNA sequence: TGCAGCGTTGAAGGATCCAGACTGTTGGATGAGCAGTTCTTC. V gene TRBV29-1 combines with J gene TRBJ2-1; no definite D call. The germline CDR1 and CDR2 sequences are SQVTM and ANQGSEA. CDR3 length equals 14 residues. V lost 1 base and J 8 bases, leaving 15 bases between the germline ends.

The genes are TRBV6-6 and TRBJ1-6, with D uncertain. The CDR3 extends over 16 amino acids. CDR1 is MNHNY, CDR2 SVGAGI, per germline (reference sequence). Trimming shortened V by 7 bases and J by 0 bases, and 13 bases separated the two germline ends. The CDR3 DNA reads as TGTGCCAGCAACGTGGACGGGAGCTCCTATAATTCACCCCTCCACTTT. Amino acids: CASNVDGSSYNSPLHF.

The chain couples TRBV12-3 or TRBV12-4 to TRBJ2-5; tentative D call: TRBD2 (6 bases). This CDR3 is built from 13 residues. With 5 bases removed from V and 1 base from J, the gap between germline ends came to 8 bases. CDR3 DNA: TGTGCCAGCAGTCGCGGGGTCCAAGAGACCCAGTACTTC. Amino acid sequence: CASSRGVQETQYF.

The chain combines TRBV7-2 with TRBJ1-1, with D unclear. CDR1 is SGHTA and CDR2 is FQGNSA in the germline V gene. CDR3 length: 15 amino acids. V lost 1 base, J lost 0 bases, and 9 bases lay in between. This chain's CDR3 is CASSLEAGLNTEAFF. CDR3 DNA: TGTGCCAGCAGCTTAGAGGCGGGATTGAACACTGAAGCTTTCTTT.

The chain links TRBV7-6 to TRBJ2-3; 8 bases are shared with TRBD2. The CDR3 length is 19 residues. Trimming cost V 0 bases and J 2 bases; bases outside gene matches: 13. Germline V CDR1 and CDR2: SGHVS, FNYEAQ. The CDR3 loop reads CASSLARGDRDQPTDTQYF. The DNA for the CDR3 is TGTGCCAGCAGCTTAGCGCGGGGGGACCGGGACCAACCCACAGATACGCAGTATTTT.

The chain carries TRBV30 and TRBJ1-5; 7 bases agree with TRBD1. V trimming: 1 base; J trimming: 9 bases; junction bases outside the gene matches: 9. CDR3 length: 14 amino acids. CDR1 and CDR2 from the germline V gene are GTSNPN and SVGIG (reference sequence). The CDR3 is CAWSADRVLGPQHF. CDR3 DNA sequence: TGTGCCTGGAGTGCAGACAGGGTTTTGGGGCCCCAGCATTTT.

The rearrangement joins TRBV5-6 to TRBJ2-4; 9 bases align to TRBD2. CDR3 length: 15 residues. V lost 5 bases to trimming and J lost 4 bases; unmatched junction nucleotides: 7. Looked up from germline, CDR1 is SGHDT and CDR2 is YYEEEE. The CDR3 DNA reads TGTGCCAGCAGGCAACTAGCGGGCGGAAAAAACATTCAGTACTTC. Protein sequence: CASRQLAGGKNIQYF. The full variable domain, rest sourced from reference TRBV5-6 and TRBJ2-4, is DAGVTQSPTHLIKTRGQQVTLRCSPKSGHDTVSWYQQALGQGPQFIFQYYEEEERQRGNFPDRFSGHQFPNYSSELNVNALLLGDSALYLCASRQLAGGKNIQYFGAGTRLSVL.

This chain joins TRBV19 and TRBJ2-7; 15 bases fit TRBD2. The CDR3 length is 18 residues. V lost 4 bases and J lost 0; bases outside the gene matches: 7. CDR1 is LNHDA, CDR2 SQIVND, per germline (reference sequence). In nucleotides, the CDR3 is TGTGCCAGTAGTACCCGGACTAGCGGGAGGGTAAGCTCCTACGAGCAGTACTTC. Its protein is CASSTRTSGRVSSYEQYF. The full variable domain, in which reference TRBV19 and TRBJ2-7 provide the parts outside the CDR3, is DGGITQSPKYLFRKEGQNVTLSCEQNLNHDAMYWYRQDPGQGLRLIYYSQIVNDFQKGDIAEGYSVSREKKESFPLTVTSAQKNPTAFYLCASSTRTSGRVSSYEQYFGPGTRLTVT.

The rearrangement links TRBV19 to TRBJ1-1; D might be TRBD1 (5 bases). Germline CDR1 LNHDA, CDR2 SQIVND (reference sequence). This CDR3 has 13 amino acids. The ends were cut back, 2 bases at V and 7 bases at J, with 11 bases in the middle. CDR3 in DNA: TGTGCCAGTAGTATACAGGGAGGGGTTGAAGCTTTCTTT. This codes for CASSIQGGVEAFF.

The V gene is TRBV9, the J gene TRBJ2-5; 7 nucleotides align to TRBD2. Looked up from germline, CDR1 is SGDLS and CDR2 is YYNGEE. CDR3 length: 15 amino acids. After removal of 7 bases from V and 5 bases from J, the junction contained 14 bases not matched to a gene. CDR3 sequence: CASSPAGDSGETQYF. The DNA of the CDR3 is TGTGCCAGCTCCCCGGCGGGAGATTCAGGGGAGACCCAGTACTTC. Looking up the rest from reference TRBV9 and TRBJ2-5 gives the full variable domain: DSGVTQTPKHLITATGQRVTLRCSPRSGDLSVYWYQQSLDQGLQFLIQYYNGEERAKGNILERFSAQQFPDLHSELNLSSLELGDSALYFCASSPAGDSGETQYFGPGTRLLVL.

The chain uses TRBV6-6 and TRBJ2-1, with 7 bases fitting TRBD2. The germline gives CDR1 MNHNY, CDR2 SVGAGI (reference sequence). The CDR3 is 15 residues long. The junction had 5 bases not matched to a gene; V was cut back by 0 bases and J by 6 bases. The CDR3, as DNA: TGTGCCAGCAGTTACTCCGGGATAGCGGGCAATGAGCAGTTCTTC. Its translation is CASSYSGIAGNEQFF.

The chain combines TRBV7-9 with TRBJ2-7; TRBD1 is a possible D gene (6 bases). This CDR3 has 14 residues. The V end lost 4 bases, the J end lost 11 bases, and 21 bases lay between the germline ends. The V gene's germline CDR1 is SEHNR and CDR2 FQNEAQ (reference sequence). The CDR3: CASSSDSYLRVEYF. The CDR3 bases are TGTGCCAGCAGCTCGGACAGTTACCTACGAGTGGAGTACTTC.

This chain joins TRBV7-6 and TRBJ1-5, with TRBD1 matching over 11 bases. Germline V gives CDR1 SGHVS, CDR2 FNYEAQ. This CDR3 spans 15 amino acids. The V and J ends lost 5 bases and 4 bases, in that order; junction bases with no gene match: 4. CDR3 loop: CASSQDRGLNQPQHF. In nucleotides, the CDR3 is TGTGCCAGCAGCCAGGACAGGGGGCTAAATCAGCCCCAGCATTTT.

The chain has TRBV7-2 and TRBJ2-3, with a possible D match to TRBD1 (6 bases). This CDR3 is 15 amino acids long. Germline CDR1 reads SGHTA; CDR2 reads FQGNSA. Deletions cut 1 base from V and 6 bases from J, with 14 bases between. The CDR3 here is CASSLVPGRGDTQYF. Here the CDR3 DNA reads TGTGCCAGCAGCTTAGTCCCGGGAAGGGGGGATACGCAGTATTTT.

V usage is TRBV19 and J usage is TRBJ1-5; D not resolved. Germline CDR1 is LNHDA and CDR2 is SQIVND (reference sequence). With 3 bases removed from V and 6 bases from J, the gap between germline ends came to 18 bases. The CDR3 loop spans 16 amino acids. The CDR3 loop is CASSIDNSNRGQPQHF. The CDR3 DNA follows: TGTGCCAGTAGTATCGATAACTCCAACCGGGGTCAGCCCCAGCATTTT. Full variable domain (remainder filled in from reference TRBV19 and TRBJ1-5): DGGITQSPKYLFRKEGQNVTLSCEQNLNHDAMYWYRQDPGQGLRLIYYSQIVNDFQKGDIAEGYSVSREKKESFPLTVTSAQKNPTAFYLCASSIDNSNRGQPQHFGDGTRLSIL.

This chain links TRBV20-1 with TRBJ2-5; no reliable D call. The CDR3 has 11 amino acids. V was clipped by 6 bases and J by 2 bases, with 7 bases between them. Germline CDR1 DFQATT, CDR2 SNEGSKA (reference sequence). The CDR3 region has the DNA TGCAGTGCCGTTATACAAGAGACCCAGTACTTC. This gives the protein CSAVIQETQYF.

The chain combines TRBV7-2 with TRBJ1-5, with 9 bases lining up with TRBD1. Germline trimming cut 0 bases from V and 9 bases from J; bases unmatched to any gene: 9. This CDR3 comprises 16 residues. CDR1 and CDR2 (germline): SGHTA, FQGNSA. The CDR3 is CASSLAPGQGGMPQHF. CDR3 sequence (DNA): TGTGCCAGCAGCTTAGCCCCGGGACAGGGCGGGATGCCCCAGCATTTT.

The chain links TRBV6-5 to TRBJ1-5; TRBD1 aligns across 10 bases. CDR1 and CDR2 (germline): MNHEY, SVGAGI. Trimming removed 6 bases from V and 4 bases from J; junction bases left unmatched: 0. The CDR3 has 13 residues. CDR3 amino acids: CASRDRGNQPQHF. DNA for the CDR3: TGTGCCAGCAGGGACAGGGGGAATCAGCCCCAGCATTTT.

J is TRBJ2-7 and V is TRBV5-1; 11 bases map to TRBD2. The CDR3 spans 17 residues. In germline, CDR1 is SGHRS, CDR2 YFSETQ. V shed 1 base, J shed 1 base, and the junction held 7 bases outside the gene matches. DNA of the CDR3: TGCGCCAGCAGCTTGACCATCCTAGCGGGAGGTTCCTACGAGCAGTACTTC. It yields the protein CASSLTILAGGSYEQYF.

This chain connects TRBV11-2 to TRBJ2-1; no reliable D call. The CDR3 covers 14 residues. The V and J ends lost 1 base and 8 bases respectively, with 12 bases between them. Per the germline V gene, CDR1 is SGHAT and CDR2 is FQNNGV. CDR3 loop: CASSLGANLDEQFF. The CDR3 DNA reads as TGTGCCAGCAGCTTAGGGGCTAATCTCGATGAGCAGTTCTTC.